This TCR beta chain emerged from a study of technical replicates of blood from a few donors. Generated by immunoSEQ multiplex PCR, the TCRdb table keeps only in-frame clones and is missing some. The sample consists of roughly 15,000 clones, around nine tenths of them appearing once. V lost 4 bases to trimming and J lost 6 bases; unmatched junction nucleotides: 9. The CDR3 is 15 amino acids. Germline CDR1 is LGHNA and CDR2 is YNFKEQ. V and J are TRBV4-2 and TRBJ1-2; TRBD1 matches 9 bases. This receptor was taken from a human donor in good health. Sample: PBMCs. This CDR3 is CASSLPARTGDGYTF. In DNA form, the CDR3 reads TGTGCCAGCAGCCTTCCGGCCCGGACAGGGGATGGCTACACCTTC.